These T cell receptor beta chains were read from a single sample in a study of neurological immune-mediated disorders. TCRdb ran MiXCR on the 5' RACE reads and lists one entry per CDR3 protein. The sample consists of tens of thousands of distinct CDR3 sequences, around 4.5% of them appearing once. Sequencing input: PBMCs. All receptors come from a woman aged 55-70 years with multiple sclerosis. Both conserved end residues are part of each CDR3. Each record gives: D gene, J gene, clone size, V gene, CDR3 DNA, CDR3 protein. The D gene is left open where the match is weak. Rows give clone size only sometimes, using once, few, many, or a class for an expanded clone.

D: -
J: TRBJ2-3
size: few
V: TRBV7-2
DNA: TGTGCCAGCAGCTTAGTGCTAGCGTCTAGCACAGATACGCAGTATTTT
CDR3: CASSLVLASSTDTQYF

D: TRBD2
J: TRBJ2-3
size: many
V: TRBV20-1
DNA: TGCAGTGCCGTAGGGACTAGCGGGCCGTCCCTGCAGTATTTT
CDR3: CSAVGTSGPSLQYF

D: -
J: TRBJ2-2
size: few
V: TRBV5-1
DNA: TGCGCCAGCAGCCCTCCGACCCAGACCGGGGAGCTGTTTTTT
CDR3: CASSPPTQTGELFF

D: -
J: TRBJ2-5
size: many
V: TRBV20-1
DNA: TGCAGTGCTGCGGATGGGCAAGAGACCCAGTACTTC
CDR3: CSAADGQETQYF

D: -
J: TRBJ2-1
size: many
V: TRBV7-8
DNA: TGTGCCAGTAGCCCCTTAACCCTATACAATGAGCAGTTCTTC
CDR3: CASSPLTLYNEQFF

D: -
J: TRBJ1-1
size: many
V: TRBV4-1
DNA: TGCGCCAGCAGCCAGCCAGACAGTGGCGGAACTGAAGCTTTCTTT
CDR3: CASSQPDSGGTEAFF

D: -
J: TRBJ1-1
size: many
V: TRBV5-5
DNA: TGTGCCAGCAGCTTCCCTCCTATGAACACTGAAGCTTTCTTT
CDR3: CASSFPPMNTEAFF

D: -
J: TRBJ1-4
size: -
V: TRBV20-1
DNA: TGCAGTGCTACGGGACCTCTGAATGAAAAACTGTTTTTT
CDR3: CSATGPLNEKLFF

D: -
J: TRBJ2-3
size: many
V: TRBV4-3
DNA: TGCGCCAGCAGCCAAGGCCCGCTAGGAGATACGCAGTATTTT
CDR3: CASSQGPLGDTQYF

D: -
J: TRBJ1-3
size: many
V: TRBV10-3
DNA: TGTGCCATCAGTGAGTCGCAGGGAAACACCATATATTTT
CDR3: CAISESQGNTIYF

D: -
J: TRBJ2-1
size: many
V: TRBV12-3/TRBV12-4
DNA: TGTGCCAGCAGTTTGGCGGGGGGGACAGGTGAGCAGTTCTTC
CDR3: CASSLAGGTGEQFF

D: TRBD2
J: TRBJ2-2
size: -
V: TRBV4-3
DNA: TGCGCCAGCTGTCCCCAGCGGGAGGTCGGGGAGCTGTTTTTT
CDR3: CASCPQREVGELFF

D: -
J: TRBJ2-5
size: many
V: TRBV24-1
DNA: TGTGCCACCAGTGATTTTCGGGGGGCGGCGACCCAGTACTTC
CDR3: CATSDFRGAATQYF

D: -
J: TRBJ1-1
size: -
V: TRBV2
DNA: TGTGCCAGCAGTGAATCCCCCTTATACACTGAAGCTTTCTTT
CDR3: CASSESPLYTEAFF

D: -
J: TRBJ2-3
size: many
V: TRBV2
DNA: TGTGCCAGCAGCCGGGACAGCACAGATACGCAGTATTTT
CDR3: CASSRDSTDTQYF

D: TRBD2
J: TRBJ2-7
size: few
V: TRBV28
DNA: TGTGCCAGCAGGGGGGGGTACTCCGGGCAGTACTTC
CDR3: CASRGGYSGQYF

D: -
J: TRBJ2-5
size: -
V: TRBV7-2
DNA: TGTGCCAGCACCTTCGGGGTGGGGTACCAAGAGACCCAGTACTTC
CDR3: CASTFGVGYQETQYF

D: -
J: TRBJ2-1
size: -
V: TRBV18
DNA: TGTGCCAGCTCACCATCACGCTCCTACAATGAGCAGTTCTTC
CDR3: CASSPSRSYNEQFF

D: TRBD1
J: TRBJ1-2
size: many
V: TRBV5-1
DNA: TGCGCCAGCAGCTGGACAGGGGACTATGGCTACACCTTC
CDR3: CASSWTGDYGYTF

D: -
J: TRBJ2-2
size: many
V: TRBV3-1
DNA: TGTGCCAGCAGCCCACGAGCGGCGCGAGGGATACGGGAGCTGTTTTTT
CDR3: CASSPRAARGIRELFF

D: -
J: TRBJ1-3
size: medium-sized
V: TRBV20-1
DNA: TGCAGTGCTAGGCCAAGAAGGGCGTCTGGAAACACCATATATTTT
CDR3: CSARPRRASGNTIYF

D: TRBD1
J: TRBJ1-2
size: few
V: TRBV20-1
DNA: TGCAGTGGGTCAGCCAGGGGGTTATATGGCTACACCTTC
CDR3: CSGSARGLYGYTF

D: -
J: TRBJ2-1
size: many
V: TRBV7-9
DNA: TGTGCCAGCAGCTTAGATGACTATGAGCAGTTCTTC
CDR3: CASSLDDYEQFF

D: TRBD1
J: TRBJ2-3
size: -
V: TRBV18
DNA: TGTGCCAGCTCACTCGACAGGGGGGCCGCAGATACGCAGTATTTT
CDR3: CASSLDRGAADTQYF

D: TRBD1
J: TRBJ2-5
size: -
V: TRBV20-1
DNA: TGCAGTGCCCTGACAGGGGGGTCGGAGACCCAGTACTTC
CDR3: CSALTGGSETQYF

D: -
J: TRBJ2-1
size: -
V: TRBV20-1
DNA: TGCAGTGCTAGAGCGGTTGACAATGAGCAGTTCTTC
CDR3: CSARAVDNEQFF

D: TRBD1
J: TRBJ1-2
size: many
V: TRBV5-1
DNA: TGCGCCAGCAGCTCACATGGACAGGGAGGATATGGCTACACCTTC
CDR3: CASSSHGQGGYGYTF

D: -
J: TRBJ1-5
size: few
V: TRBV5-1
DNA: TGCGCCAGCAGCTTGAACGCAGGGAACCAGCCCCAGAATTTT
CDR3: CASSLNAGNQPQNF

D: -
J: TRBJ1-2
size: few
V: TRBV12-3/TRBV12-4
DNA: TGTGCCAGCAGTCAACTACGGGACATCCTTGGCTACACCTTC
CDR3: CASSQLRDILGYTF

D: -
J: TRBJ1-1
size: many
V: TRBV6-7
DNA: TGTGCCAGCCCTGGGGGACCAGCCGAAGCTTTCTTT
CDR3: CASPGGPAEAFF

D: TRBD2
J: TRBJ2-5
size: many
V: TRBV29-1
DNA: TGCAGCCTCACCCCCGGGGGGGGACAGACCCAGTACTTC
CDR3: CSLTPGGGQTQYF

D: -
J: TRBJ2-7
size: many
V: TRBV20-1
DNA: TGCAGTGCTAGAGATGACTTGGGCGTAAAGCCCTCCTACGAGCAGTACTTC
CDR3: CSARDDLGVKPSYEQYF

D: -
J: TRBJ2-1
size: -
V: TRBV4-2
DNA: TGTGCCAGCAGCCCCCCCCCAGGGGAGGCCAATGAGCAGTTCTTC
CDR3: CASSPPPGEANEQFF

D: -
J: TRBJ1-2
size: many
V: TRBV29-1
DNA: TGCAGCGTCGCGGAGGGAGGCAACTATGGCTACACCTTC
CDR3: CSVAEGGNYGYTF

D: -
J: TRBJ1-5
size: many
V: TRBV10-3
DNA: TGTGCCATCAGTGAGTCCGCTCCGAGTGGCAATCAGCCCCAGCATTTT
CDR3: CAISESAPSGNQPQHF

D: -
J: TRBJ2-5
size: many
V: TRBV20-1
DNA: TGCAGTGCTAGAGTCTCGGGGGGCGGGGAGACCCAGTACTTC
CDR3: CSARVSGGGETQYF

D: TRBD1
J: TRBJ1-1
size: many
V: TRBV4-1
DNA: TGCGCCAGCAGCCATACGACAGGGGTGAACACTGAAGCTTTCTTT
CDR3: CASSHTTGVNTEAFF

D: -
J: TRBJ2-1
size: many
V: TRBV10-3
DNA: TGTGCCATCAGTGAGTCGAATAGTGCCCATGAGCAGTTCTTC
CDR3: CAISESNSAHEQFF

D: -
J: TRBJ2-5
size: many
V: TRBV29-1
DNA: TGCAGCGCCATGGTGGCAGTGGATGAGACCCAGTACTTC
CDR3: CSAMVAVDETQYF

D: -
J: TRBJ2-3
size: many
V: TRBV9
DNA: TGTGCCAGCAGAGCCGGGACACGCACAGATACGCAGTATTTT
CDR3: CASRAGTRTDTQYF

D: TRBD2
J: TRBJ2-1
size: -
V: TRBV5-1
DNA: TGCGCCAGCAGCTTGGGGCTAGCGGAGTACAATGAGCAGTTCTTC
CDR3: CASSLGLAEYNEQFF

D: -
J: TRBJ1-5
size: -
V: TRBV5-1
DNA: TGCGCCAGCAGCTTGTCATCAGGGGTAGGACAGCCCCAGAATTTT
CDR3: CASSLSSGVGQPQNF

D: TRBD1
J: TRBJ2-1
size: few
V: TRBV5-1
DNA: TGCGCCAGCAGCTGGGGGGACAGGGCGAACTCCTACAATGAGCAGTTCTTC
CDR3: CASSWGDRANSYNEQFF

D: -
J: TRBJ2-2
size: many
V: TRBV6-6
DNA: TGTGCCAGCAGCCCGGGGGTCCACTCCGGGGAGCTGTTTTTT
CDR3: CASSPGVHSGELFF

D: TRBD2
J: TRBJ2-5
size: -
V: TRBV7-2
DNA: TGTGCCTCGGGGGGTAGCGGGGCAAAAGAGACCCAGTACTTC
CDR3: CASGGSGAKETQYF

D: -
J: TRBJ1-2
size: many
V: TRBV20-1
DNA: TGCAGTGCTAGTGTTGTCCCCTATGGCTACACCTTC
CDR3: CSASVVPYGYTF

D: -
J: TRBJ1-1
size: -
V: TRBV5-1
DNA: TGCGCCAGCAGCTTAATATTCGGGGATACTGAAGCTTTCTTT
CDR3: CASSLIFGDTEAFF

D: -
J: TRBJ2-3
size: -
V: TRBV7-2
DNA: TGTGCCAGCAGCTTACTCTCACAGGCAGATACGCAGTATTTT
CDR3: CASSLLSQADTQYF

D: -
J: TRBJ2-7
size: many
V: TRBV3-1
DNA: TGTGCCAGCAGCCACGGGCTGATTTACGAGCAGTACTTC
CDR3: CASSHGLIYEQYF

D: TRBD1
J: TRBJ2-1
size: many
V: TRBV5-1
DNA: TGCGCCAGCAGTAGGGGGCCCGGTCTTGACAATGAGCAGTTCTTC
CDR3: CASSRGPGLDNEQFF

D: -
J: TRBJ2-3
size: many
V: TRBV5-6
DNA: TGTGCCAGCAGCTTGGGGAGGGGTTGGACAGATACGCAGTATTTT
CDR3: CASSLGRGWTDTQYF

D: -
J: TRBJ1-2
size: few
V: TRBV7-2
DNA: TGTGCCAGCAGCTACCCGGGGCGTGCCCCATCGACTGCCTTC
CDR3: CASSYPGRAPSTAF

D: -
J: TRBJ2-7
size: -
V: TRBV7-2
DNA: TGTGCCAGCAGCTCCCAGGGTGGCGAGCAGTACTTC
CDR3: CASSSQGGEQYF

D: -
J: TRBJ1-1
size: many
V: TRBV5-1
DNA: TGCGCCAGCAGCCAGACGGACGACACTGAAGCTTTCTTT
CDR3: CASSQTDDTEAFF

D: -
J: TRBJ2-3
size: many
V: TRBV20-1
DNA: TGCAGTGCTAGTTTCAGCGAGGCATGGGGTACGCAGTATTTT
CDR3: CSASFSEAWGTQYF

D: -
J: TRBJ1-1
size: -
V: TRBV7-8
DNA: TGTGCCAGCAGCCCGCCTCCGGGACGGGGCTCTGAAGCTTTCTTT
CDR3: CASSPPPGRGSEAFF